The clone carrying this T cell receptor (beta chain) has more than one count but fewer than ten. Antigen: not known. One end of the junction is discordant with germline, which a read error may explain. As it was prepared, the TCRbeta library received unique molecular identifiers. In TCRdb, the PCR reads were re-called with MiXCR into one record per CDR3 protein. The sample includes around 490,000 distinct CDR3 sequences, 10% to 12% of them seen just once. The data originate from a study of T-cell reconstitution after alpha-beta-depleted transplantation in children. Overall study results and limits: Reportedly, roughly two months post-transplant, alpha-beta T cells arose from several hundred expanded graft clones.

The CDR3 runs 22 residues. CDR1 and CDR2 (germline): LGHNA, YNFKEQ. Here the sequenced sample was PBMCs, mostly from graft donor cells, taken 180 days after TCRalphabeta/CD19-depleted stem cell transplant. The rearrangement uses TRBV4-2 and TRBJ2-2; D might be TRBD2 (5 bases). This sequence was found in a female patient between 2 and 15 years old who had a stem cell transplant for aplastic anemia, so the T cells may come from the graft donor. The CDR3 sequence: CASIQIAGFRGKQLLSTGELFF. CDR3 DNA sequence: TGTGCCAGCATCCAAATAGCCGGGTTTCGAGGGAAGCAGCTTCTGAGCACCGGGGAGCTGTTTTTT.